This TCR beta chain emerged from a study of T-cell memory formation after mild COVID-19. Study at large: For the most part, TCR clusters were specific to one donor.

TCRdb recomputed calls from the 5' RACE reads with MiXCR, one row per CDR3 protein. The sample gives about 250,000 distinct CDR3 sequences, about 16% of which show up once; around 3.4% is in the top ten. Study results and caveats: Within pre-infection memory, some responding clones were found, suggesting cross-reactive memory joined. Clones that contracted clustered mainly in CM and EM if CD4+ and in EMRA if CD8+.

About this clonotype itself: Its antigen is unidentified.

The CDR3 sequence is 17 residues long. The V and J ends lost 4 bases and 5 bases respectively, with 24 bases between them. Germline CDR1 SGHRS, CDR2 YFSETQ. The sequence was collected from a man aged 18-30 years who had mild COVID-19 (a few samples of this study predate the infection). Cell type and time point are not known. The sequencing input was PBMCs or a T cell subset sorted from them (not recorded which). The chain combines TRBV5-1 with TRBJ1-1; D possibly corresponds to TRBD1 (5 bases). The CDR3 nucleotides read TGCGCCAGCAGCCGCGGGACGGGGCCGGGGAGAATGACTGAAGCTTTCTTT. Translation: CASSRGTGPGRMTEAFF.